What follows are 16 T cell receptor beta chains derived from one specimen sequenced in a study of blood T cell repertoires in COVID-19. Assay used: immunoSEQ multiplex PCR; TCRdb lists only in-frame clones, some missing. Seen here are roughly 6,200 clones, roughly 77% observed once, and the top ten hold less than 15%. Sequencing was performed on peripheral blood. These receptors all stem from a man aged 55 to 70 with acute or convalescent COVID-19.

The table lists this clone with a count of one. The V call is TRBV5-1, the J call TRBJ2-2, with no clear D. V lost 4 bases and J 2 bases, leaving 12 bases between the germline ends. Germline V gene data show CDR1 as SGHRS and CDR2 as YFSETQ. This CDR3 has 15 amino acids. The CDR3 nucleotides read TGCGCCAGCAGCGCCGGCCAGACTAACACCGGGGAGCTGTTTTTT. This sequence encodes CASSAGQTNTGELFF. Using reference TRBV5-1 and TRBJ2-2 for the parts outside the CDR3, the full variable domain is KAGVTQTPRYLIKTRGQQVTLSCSPISGHRSVSWYQQTPGQGLQFLFEYFSETQRNKGNFPGRFSGRQFSNSRSEMNVSTLELGDSALYLCASSAGQTNTGELFFGEGSRLTVL.

The V gene is TRBV29-1, the J gene TRBJ1-5, with D possibly being TRBD1 (5 bases). Germline CDR1 reads SQVTM; CDR2 reads ANQGSEA. The germline V and J ends were trimmed by 4 bases and 3 bases, with 10 bases remaining between them. This CDR3 region has 13 residues. The CDR3 is CSVALGVNQPQHF. The CDR3 region has the DNA TGCAGCGTTGCCTTAGGGGTCAATCAGCCCCAGCATTTT.

V is TRBV29-1 and J is TRBJ1-2, with a tentative D call TRBD1 (5 bases). Germline V lookup: CDR1 SQVTM, CDR2 ANQGSEA. Trimming cost V 1 base and J 4 bases, with 10 bases left between them. The CDR3 runs 13 residues. In DNA form, the CDR3 reads TGCAGCGTTGAAGGGGGCGCAGGCTATGGCTACACCTTC. This sequence encodes CSVEGGAGYGYTF.

This sequence joins TRBV5-6 and TRBJ1-1, with 10 bases matching TRBD1. The ends lost 4 bases at V and 7 bases at J; junction bases unmatched: 10. CDR3 size: 15 residues. Looked up from germline, CDR1 is SGHDT and CDR2 is YYEEEE. CDR3: CASSPIRDRGSEAFF. The DNA for the CDR3 is TGTGCCAGCAGCCCAATCCGGGACAGGGGAAGTGAAGCTTTCTTT.

This clone appeared a single time. The V and J genes are TRBV18 and TRBJ2-1; 12 nucleotides match TRBD2. Germline CDR1 KGHSH, CDR2 LQKENI. The CDR3 totals 18 residues. The junction had 8 bases not matched to a gene; V was cut back by 1 base and J by 4 bases. The CDR3 region has the DNA TGTGCCAGCTCACCACTTCCCCCTAGCGGGGGGGTGTACAATGAGCAGTTCTTC. Amino acids: CASSPLPPSGGVYNEQFF.

This chain uses TRBV20-1 with TRBJ1-1; 10 nucleotides align to TRBD1. CDR3 size: 14 residues. Germline V gene lookup returns CDR1 DFQATT and CDR2 SNEGSKA (reference sequence). V trimming: 3 bases; J trimming: 3 bases; junction bases outside the gene matches: 4. The DNA of the CDR3 is TGCAGTGCTAGTCCCGGGACAGGGGACACTGAAGCTTTCTTT. It encodes CSASPGTGDTEAFF.

As regards this clone: Other nucleotide sequences in the sample specify the same CDR3. J is TRBJ2-7 and V is TRBV11-3; D is possibly TRBD1 (5 bases). The CDR3 length is 14 residues. Germline V gives CDR1 SGHNT, CDR2 YENEEA. V lost 4 bases and J 2 bases, leaving 12 bases between the germline ends. CDR3 loop: CASSSRTLPYEQYF. The CDR3 DNA sequence: TGTGCCAGCAGCTCCCGGACACTCCCCTACGAGCAGTACTTC. The full variable domain, with the rest looked up from reference TRBV11-3 and TRBJ2-7, is EAGVVQSPRYKIIEKKQPVAFWCNPISGHNTLYWYLQNLGQGPELLIRYENEEAVDDSQLPKDRFSAERLKGVDSTLKIQPAELGDSAVYLCASSSRTLPYEQYFGPGTRLTVT.

The chain has TRBV12-3 or TRBV12-4 and TRBJ2-2; D gene uncertain. The CDR3 extends over 11 amino acids. V was cut by 7 bases and J by 8 bases, with 8 bases left in between. In DNA form, the CDR3 reads TGTGCCAGCACCCGTTTTGGGGAGCTGTTTTTT. As protein: CASTRFGELFF.

The chain links TRBV5-4 to TRBJ2-2; tentatively, D is TRBD2 (6 bases). Germline assignment: CDR1 SGHNT and CDR2 YYREEE (reference sequence). The CDR3 consists of 14 residues. Trimming took 2 bases from V and 5 from J, leaving 10 bases between them. CDR3 residues: CASSLRGFTGELFF. The CDR3 bases are TGTGCCAGCAGCTTACGGGGGTTTACCGGGGAGCTGTTTTTT.

This sequence joins TRBV7-8 and TRBJ2-7; 8 bases agree with TRBD1. The CDR3 covers 14 residues. Trimming took 5 bases from V and 2 from J; bases not matched to a gene: 5. The germline V gene has CDR1 SGHVS and CDR2 FQNEAQ. The CDR3 reads CASSVGQGAYEQYF. CDR3 DNA sequence: TGTGCCAGCAGCGTCGGACAGGGTGCCTACGAGCAGTACTTC.

The chain has TRBV7-9 and TRBJ1-2, with D uncertain. The CDR3 extends over 12 amino acids. Per germline, CDR1 SEHNR and CDR2 FQNEAQ (reference sequence). V gave up 11 bases and J gave up 0 bases, with 10 bases separating them. The CDR3 DNA is TGTGCCCTAGGAGAGCCTAACTATGGCTACACCTTC. This codes for CALGEPNYGYTF.

The gene calls are TRBV6-5 and TRBJ2-1, with 8 bases lining up with TRBD2. V dropped 5 bases and J dropped 6; count of bases not matched to a gene: 9. Germline V gene sequence: CDR1 MNHEY, CDR2 SVGAGI. The CDR3 spans 15 residues. The CDR3 DNA sequence: TGTGCCAGCAGTCCACCCGGGACTAGTAGCAATGAGCAGTTCTTC. Translating gives CASSPPGTSSNEQFF.

The V call is TRBV7-2, the J call TRBJ1-5; D gene ambiguous. Germline V gene lookup returns CDR1 SGHTA and CDR2 FQGNSA. The germline V and J ends were trimmed by 5 bases and 0 bases, with 5 bases remaining between them. The CDR3 is 13 residues long. The CDR3 protein is CASSPYSNQPQHF. The DNA for the CDR3 is TGTGCCAGCAGCCCGTATAGCAATCAGCCCCAGCATTTT. The full variable domain, completed using reference TRBV7-2 and TRBJ1-5, is GAGVSQSPSNKVTEKGKDVELRCDPISGHTALYWYRQSLGQGLEFLIYFQGNSAPDKSGLPSDRFSAERTGGSVSTLTIQRTQQEDSAVYLCASSPYSNQPQHFGDGTRLSIL.

This clone was seen a single time. This chain joins TRBV2 and TRBJ2-5; D gene ambiguous. The CDR3 totals 12 residues. Germline assignment: CDR1 SNHLY and CDR2 FYNNEI. Trimming took 4 bases from V and 4 from J, leaving 7 bases between them. The CDR3, as DNA: TGTGCCAGCAGTGCCCTTCGAGAGACCCAGTACTTC. It translates to CASSALRETQYF.

The gene calls are TRBV3-1 (or the pseudogene TRBV3-2) and TRBJ2-7, with TRBD2 matching 7 bases. V trimming: 0 bases; J trimming: 7 bases; junction bases outside the gene matches: 3. The CDR3 has 13 residues. Looked up from germline, CDR1 is LGHDT and CDR2 is YNNKEL (reference sequence). CDR3 sequence reads: CASSQDRAGEQYF. As DNA, the CDR3 is TGTGCCAGCAGCCAAGATCGAGCGGGAGAGCAGTACTTC.

V and J are TRBV5-8 and TRBJ1-6; 8 nucleotides match TRBD1. Unmatched junction bases numbered 4, after V lost 1 base and J lost 7 bases. The length of the CDR3 is 15 residues. Germline V CDR1 and CDR2: SGHTS, YDEGEE. In DNA form, the CDR3 reads TGTGCCAGCAGCTTGCAGGGGGCGAGGAATTCACCCCTCCACTTT. Protein sequence: CASSLQGARNSPLHF.